This T cell receptor beta chain was identified in a study of cytomegalovirus exposure and HLA in healthy donors. CDR1 is MNHEY, CDR2 SVGAGI, per germline. The junction had 6 bases not matched to a gene; V was cut back by 7 bases and J by 6 bases. This CDR3 spans 14 amino acids. Study results and caveats: Some public TCRs appeared in many individuals, while most sequences were rare. Researchers reported that a few CMV-associated chains were confirmed in vitro as CMV antigen-specific.

As concerns this clone: Antigen unknown.

Only in-frame clones appear in the TCRdb table, and some are missing; sequencing was by immunoSEQ multiplex PCR. Of over 80,000 clones listed, 85% are singletons. The rearrangement links TRBV6-5 to TRBJ2-3, with 11 bases that match TRBD2. This receptor was identified in a man aged 18 to 29 in good health and CMV-seropositive. Sequenced: PBMCs. CDR3 protein: CASTPLAGADTQYF. The CDR3 nucleotides are TGTGCCAGCACACCACTAGCGGGAGCCGATACGCAGTATTTT.